Here is one T cell receptor beta chain with its context. Antigen unknown. V was pared by 5 bases and J by 4 bases, with 24 bases between. CDR1 and CDR2 from the germline V gene are MNHEY and SMNVEV (reference sequence). The CDR3 runs 19 residues. This entry belongs to a study of cytomegalovirus exposure and HLA in healthy donors. General study findings and limits: Reportedly, diagnosis of cytomegalovirus status by the classifier showed high specificity and sensitivity. According to the study, around 160 TCR beta chains were cytomegalovirus-associated. Among donors in an Asian-associated ancestry cluster, a later analysis reportedly found fewer N-insertions than the roughly 730-donor mean.

PCR primers comprised 60 Vbeta and 13 Jbeta primers. Only in-frame clones appear in the TCRdb table, and some are missing; sequencing was by immunoSEQ multiplex PCR. The table records over 130,000 clones, approximately 84% of them present only once. Sequenced input: PBMCs. The J gene is TRBJ2-6, the V gene TRBV27; D ambiguous. The sequence was collected from a man aged 30-40 years in good health and CMV-seropositive. The CDR3 region has the DNA TGTGCCAGCAGTCCCTACGAACCGGCCCGTTGGGCGGGGGCCAACGTCCTGACTTTC. Translation gives CASSPYEPARWAGANVLTF.